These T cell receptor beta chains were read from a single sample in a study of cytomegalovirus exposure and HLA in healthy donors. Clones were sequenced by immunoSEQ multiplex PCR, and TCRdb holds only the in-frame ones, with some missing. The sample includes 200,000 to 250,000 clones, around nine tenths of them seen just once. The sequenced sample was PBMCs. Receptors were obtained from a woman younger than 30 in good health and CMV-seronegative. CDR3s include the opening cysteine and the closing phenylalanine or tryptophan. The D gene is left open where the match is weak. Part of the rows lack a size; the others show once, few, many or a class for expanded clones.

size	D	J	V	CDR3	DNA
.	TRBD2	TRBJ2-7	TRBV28	CASSYPTRLAGAYEQYF	TGTGCCAGCAGTTATCCCACCCGACTAGCGGGAGCCTACGAGCAGTACTTC
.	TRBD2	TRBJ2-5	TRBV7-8	CASSPTGQGGSQETQYF	TGTGCCAGCAGCCCCACGGGCCAGGGAGGGAGCCAAGAGACCCAGTACTTC
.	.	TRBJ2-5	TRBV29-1	CSAITSTETQYF	TGCAGCGCCATAACTAGTACTGAGACCCAGTACTTC
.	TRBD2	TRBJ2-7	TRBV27	CASTEGREGLHEQYF	TGTGCCAGCACTGAAGGGCGGGAGGGCCTACACGAGCAGTACTTC
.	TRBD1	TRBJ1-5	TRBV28	CASTPIIGGQGPYSNQPQHF	TGTGCCAGCACACCGATCATTGGGGGACAGGGCCCTTATAGCAATCAGCCCCAGCATTTT
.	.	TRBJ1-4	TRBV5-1	CASSLYQGPNEKLFF	TGCGCCAGCAGCTTGTACCAGGGCCCTAATGAAAAACTGTTTTTT
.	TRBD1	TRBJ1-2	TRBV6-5	CASSIQTGQIAGYTF	TGTGCCAGCAGTATCCAGACAGGGCAGATTGCTGGCTACACCTTC
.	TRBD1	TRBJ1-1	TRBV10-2	CASSDRDRARDTEAFF	TGCGCCAGCAGTGACCGGGACAGGGCTCGGGACACTGAAGCTTTCTTT
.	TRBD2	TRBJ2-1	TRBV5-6	CASSQGTSDYNEQFF	TGTGCCAGCAGCCAGGGGACTAGCGATTACAATGAGCAGTTCTTC
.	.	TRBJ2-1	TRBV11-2	CASSIKLWTDNEQFF	TGTGCCAGCAGCATCAAATTATGGACAGACAATGAGCAGTTCTTC
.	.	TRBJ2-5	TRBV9	CASSVGAGQETQYF	TGTGCCAGCAGCGTAGGCGCAGGGCAAGAGACCCAGTACTTC
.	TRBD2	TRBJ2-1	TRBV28	CASRTSYLYNEQFF	TGTGCCAGCAGGACTAGCTATCTCTACAATGAGCAGTTCTTC
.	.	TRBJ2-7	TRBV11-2	CASSLGHGLYEQYF	TGTGCCAGCAGCTTAGGGCACGGGTTGTACGAGCAGTACTTC
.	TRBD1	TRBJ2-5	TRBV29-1	CSDRQGQETQYF	TGCAGCGACCGACAGGGACAAGAGACCCAGTACTTC
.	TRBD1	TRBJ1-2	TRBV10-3	CAIRTGGYGYTF	TGTGCCATCAGGACAGGGGGCTATGGCTACACCTTC
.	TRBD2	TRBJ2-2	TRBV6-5	CASSYTSGNTGELFF	TGTGCCAGCAGTTACACTAGCGGTAACACCGGGGAGCTGTTTTTT
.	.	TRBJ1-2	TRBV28	CASSTGYITLEANYGYTF	TGTGCCAGCAGTACAGGGTACATTACCCTTGAAGCTAACTATGGCTACACCTTC
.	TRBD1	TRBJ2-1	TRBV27	CASSYRGNEQFF	TGTGCCAGCAGTTACAGGGGAAATGAGCAGTTCTTC
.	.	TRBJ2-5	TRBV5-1	CASSLGSGTQETQYF	TGCGCCAGCAGCTTGGGATCAGGCACCCAAGAGACCCAGTACTTC
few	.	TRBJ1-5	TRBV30	CACGRRGGSEPQHF	TGTGCCTGCGGACGGAGGGGGGGGTCTGAGCCCCAGCATTTT
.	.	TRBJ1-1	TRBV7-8	CASSFQGNTEAFF	TGTGCCAGCAGCTTTCAGGGGAACACTGAAGCTTTCTTT
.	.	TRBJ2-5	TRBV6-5	CASSVAEQETQYF	TGTGCCAGCAGTGTAGCGGAACAAGAGACCCAGTACTTC
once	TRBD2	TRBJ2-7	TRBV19	CASSRSGAASYEQYF	TGTGCCAGTAGTCGTAGCGGGGCCGCCTCCTACGAGCAGTACTTC
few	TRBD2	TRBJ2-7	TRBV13	CASSLVGASGTGEQYF	TGTGCCAGCAGCTTAGTGGGTGCTAGCGGGACTGGCGAGCAGTACTTC
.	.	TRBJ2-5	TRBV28	CASSLFRTAQETQYF	TGTGCCAGCAGTTTATTCCGGACAGCCCAAGAGACCCAGTACTTC
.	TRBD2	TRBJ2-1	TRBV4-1	CASSQAGGPFNEQFF	TGCGCCAGCAGCCAAGCGGGAGGGCCTTTCAATGAGCAGTTCTTC
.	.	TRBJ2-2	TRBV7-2	CASSSGLLAMNTGELFF	TGTGCCAGCAGCTCAGGACTACTTGCGATGAACACCGGGGAGCTGTTTTTT
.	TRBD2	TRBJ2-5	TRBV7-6	CASSQAGVETQYF	TGTGCCAGCAGCCAAGCGGGAGTAGAGACCCAGTACTTC
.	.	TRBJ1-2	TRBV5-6	CASSLASGAPYGYTF	TGTGCCAGCAGCTTGGCCTCTGGGGCCCCCTATGGCTACACCTTC
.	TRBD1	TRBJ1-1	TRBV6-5	CASSYYQGAGYTEAFF	TGTGCCAGCAGTTACTACCAGGGGGCAGGATACACTGAAGCTTTCTTT
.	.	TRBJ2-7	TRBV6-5	CASSYGRGGEQYF	TGTGCCAGCAGTTACGGGAGGGGGGGAGAGCAGTACTTC
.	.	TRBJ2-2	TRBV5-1	CASSLSPAGNTGELFF	TGCGCCAGCAGCTTGAGTCCAGCGGGGAACACCGGGGAGCTGTTTTTT
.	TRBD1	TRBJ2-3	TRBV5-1	CASSSGQGEDTQYF	TGCGCCAGCAGCTCCGGACAGGGAGAGGATACGCAGTATTTT
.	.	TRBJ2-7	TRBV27	CASSLDGYEQYF	TGTGCCAGCAGCCTAGACGGGTACGAGCAGTACTTC
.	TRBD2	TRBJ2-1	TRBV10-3	CAISESAGGEGNEQFF	TGTGCCATCAGTGAGTCAGCGGGAGGGGAGGGGAATGAGCAGTTCTTC
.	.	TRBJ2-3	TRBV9	CASSDATETDTQYF	TGTGCCAGCAGCGATGCCACTGAAACAGATACGCAGTATTTT
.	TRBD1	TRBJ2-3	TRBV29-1	CSVEDPGQSSPRTDTQYF	TGCAGCGTTGAAGACCCGGGACAGAGCTCGCCCCGCACAGATACGCAGTATTTT
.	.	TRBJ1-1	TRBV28	CASSLPVRTEAFF	TGTGCCAGCAGTTTACCGGTCCGGACTGAAGCTTTCTTT
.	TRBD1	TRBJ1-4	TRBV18	CASSRDSGEKLFF	TGTGCCAGCTCCAGGGACAGCGGTGAAAAACTGTTTTTT
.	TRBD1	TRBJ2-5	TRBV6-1	CASRDRVPQETQYF	TGTGCCAGCAGAGACAGGGTACCACAAGAGACCCAGTACTTC
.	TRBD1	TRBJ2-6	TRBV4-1	CASSRPTGAGANVLTF	TGCGCCAGCAGCCGACCCACAGGGGCTGGGGCCAACGTCCTGACTTTC
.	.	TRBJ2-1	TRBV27	CASSARDSEVQFF	TGTGCCAGCAGTGCACGGGACTCAGAGGTGCAGTTCTTC
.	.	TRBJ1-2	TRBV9	CASSELPSTSNYGYTF	TGTGCCAGCAGCGAGCTGCCCTCTACTTCTAACTATGGCTACACCTTC
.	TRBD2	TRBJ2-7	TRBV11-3	CASSTAGLACEQYF	TGTGCCAGCAGCACCGCGGGACTAGCCTGCGAGCAGTACTTC
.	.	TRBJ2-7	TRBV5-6	CASSSRTVPYEQYF	TGTGCCAGCAGCAGCCGGACAGTGCCCTACGAGCAGTACTTC